This T cell receptor (beta chain) came from a study of shared clonotypes between healthy human individuals. Germline CDR1 WNHNN, CDR2 SYGVQD (reference sequence). The CDR3 runs to 14 residues. With 4 bases removed from V and 3 bases from J, the gap between germline ends came to 13 bases. Profiling relied on immunoSEQ multiplex PCR, and the TCRdb table lists in-frame clones only, not all of them. The table shows approximately 1.4 million clones, with around 98% occurring only once. This receptor was identified in a man aged 25 to 40 in good health. The chain combines TRBV10-1 with TRBJ2-7; D assignment may be TRBD1 or TRBD2 (5 bases each). What was sequenced was naive CD4+ T cells sorted from blood. Subset in this sample: CD45RA+ positively selected. This CDR3 is CASSAGGSGYEQYF. In DNA, the CDR3 is TGCGCCAGCAGTGCTGGGGGATCAGGCTACGAGCAGTACTTC.